One and the same sample provided the 30 T cell receptor beta chains below, sequenced in a study of breast tumors, draining lymph nodes, adjacent tissues (dated by TCRdb to the mid-2010s). The lymph node samples were taken from the axillary draining lymph nodes of breast cancer patients. The library was obtained by multiplex PCR. The sequencing machine was an Illumina HiSeq 2000. TCRdb reanalyzed the raw reads on its own, using fastp at Q25 for trimming and MiXCR for clone calling, and kept in-frame beta chains. For every CDR3 protein sequence, its rows merge into one entry that carries the most common genes and DNA. Recorded for this sample are roughly 80,000 distinct CDR3 sequences; roughly 19% of them occurred a single time. 2% to 2.5% of the sample is in the top ten clones. The sequenced material came from axillary lymph node tissue. The receptors derive from a female donor with breast cancer. Some clones in this sample may be carry-over from other donors' samples.

Ten or more counts support this clonotype. The chain uses TRBV10-3 and TRBJ2-5; D gene unclear. Germline V gene data show CDR1 as ENHRY and CDR2 as SYGVKD. This CDR3 spans 13 amino acids. V shed 4 bases and J shed 1 base, with 7 bases lying between them. CDR3: CAISGSPQETQYF. Written as DNA, the CDR3 is TGTGCCATCAGTGGGAGTCCCCAAGAGACCCAGTACTTC.

The CDR3 DNA is TGTGCCAGCAGCCACGGGCAGGGGTCGAGAAACACCATATATTTT. It translates to CASSHGQGSRNTIYF. The J gene is TRBJ1-3, the V gene TRBV3-1; D possibly corresponds to TRBD1 (6 bases). CDR1 and CDR2 from the germline V gene are LGHDT and YNNKEL (reference sequence). There are 15 residues in the CDR3. V lost 3 bases and J lost 5, with 14 bases in between. The full variable domain, completed using reference TRBV3-1 and TRBJ1-3, is DTAVSQTPKYLVTQMGNDKSIKCEQNLGHDTMYWYKQDSKKFLKIMFSYNNKELIINETVPNRFSPKSPDKAHLNLHINSLELGDSAVYFCASSHGQGSRNTIYFGEGSWLTVV.

This clonotype was observed a few times. V is TRBV28 and J is TRBJ1-5; tentative D call: TRBD1 (6 bases). This CDR3 is 15 amino acids long. Germline-derived CDR1 and CDR2 are MDHEN and SYDVKM. V was shortened by 6 bases and J by 0 bases, with 12 bases between the two germline ends. CDR3 in DNA: TGTGCCAGCAGCCCGGACAGCTATAGCAATCAGCCCCAGCATTTT. Protein: CASSPDSYSNQPQHF.

This clonotype was detected ten times or more. The chain links TRBV28 to TRBJ2-7; D is uncertain. CDR3 size: 13 residues. V was cut by 7 bases and J by 0 bases, with 10 bases left in between. CDR1 MDHEN and CDR2 SYDVKM come from the germline V gene. CDR3 sequence reads: CASIDTSSYEQYF. For the CDR3, the DNA is TGTGCCAGCATTGACACGAGCTCCTACGAGCAGTACTTC.

This clonotype was found many times. In DNA form, the CDR3 reads TGTGCCAGCAGAACCACCGGGGAGCTGTTTTTT. It encodes CASRTTGELFF. The rearrangement joins TRBV12-3 or TRBV12-4 to TRBJ2-2; no clear D gene. The CDR3 contains 11 residues. Between the trimmed V and J ends, which lost 6 bases and 4 bases, there was a span of 3 bases.

The chain joins TRBV20-1 to TRBJ1-1; no reliable D call. The V gene lost 6 bases and the J gene lost 0 bases, with 14 bases spanning the gap. The CDR3 covers 14 residues. Germline values: CDR1 DFQATT, CDR2 SNEGSKA (reference sequence). The DNA of the CDR3 is TGCAGTGCCACCATCCGGGTTATGAACACTGAAGCTTTCTTT. Its protein product is CSATIRVMNTEAFF.

This clonotype was seen at least ten times. As DNA, the CDR3 is TGCAGTGCTAAAAACCGGGGACAGGGAAGCTATGGCTACACCTTC. Its translation is CSAKNRGQGSYGYTF. This chain uses TRBV20-1 with TRBJ1-2, with 9 bases fitting TRBD1. The CDR3 sequence is 15 residues long. CDR1 and CDR2 from the germline V gene are DFQATT and SNEGSKA (reference sequence). Losses at the gene ends were 4 bases for V and 4 bases for J; bases not matched to a gene: 10.

There are many counts of this clonotype. The chain joins TRBV6-5 to TRBJ2-3; D possibly corresponds to TRBD2 (5 bases). CDR1 MNHEY and CDR2 SVGAGI come from the germline V gene. V was trimmed by 4 bases and J by 2 bases, leaving 16 bases between them. The CDR3 sequence is 16 residues long. CDR3 DNA sequence: TGTGCCAGCAGTTCCCCAAATAGACTACCCACAGATACGCAGTATTTT. It yields the protein CASSSPNRLPTDTQYF.

This clonotype has a count of ten or more. The chain links TRBV20-1 to TRBJ2-3; tentative D call: TRBD2 (5 bases). Between the trimmed V and J ends, which lost 4 bases and 1 base, there was a span of 12 bases. The germline gives CDR1 DFQATT, CDR2 SNEGSKA (reference sequence). The CDR3 is 14 residues long. The CDR3 DNA follows: TGCAGTGCTACGAGCGGTCGACGCACAGATACGCAGTATTTT. It specifies CSATSGRRTDTQYF.

The chain has TRBV12-3 or TRBV12-4 and TRBJ2-1; either TRBD1 or TRBD2 may supply D (5 bases each). V lost 4 bases and J lost 2, with 12 bases in between. CDR3 size: 15 residues. This CDR3 reads CASSSNGAAYNEQFF. The CDR3, as DNA: TGTGCCAGCAGTTCCAACGGGGCGGCCTACAATGAGCAGTTCTTC.

This clonotype was recorded many times. The V gene is TRBV9, the J gene TRBJ2-2; 8 positions match TRBD2. J was trimmed by 1 base and V by 0 bases; bases with no gene match: 2. Germline V lookup: CDR1 SGDLS, CDR2 YYNGEE. The CDR3 contains 16 residues. Here the CDR3 reads CASSVESGRNTGELFF. CDR3 coding DNA: TGTGCCAGCAGCGTAGAGAGCGGGAGGAACACCGGGGAGCTGTTTTTT.

This clonotype was detected ten times or more. The chain joins TRBV4-2 to TRBJ2-7, with 9 bases lining up with TRBD2. The CDR3 is 16 residues long. Germline CDR1 reads LGHNA; CDR2 reads YNFKEQ. Unmatched junction bases numbered 4, after V lost 0 bases and J lost 1 base. CDR3 nucleotide sequence: TGTGCCAGCAGCCAAGATTTTAGCGGGAGATCCTACGAGCAGTACTTC. Translation: CASSQDFSGRSYEQYF.

About this clonotype itself: A much more abundant neighbour one base away suggests this may be a read error. The rearrangement joins TRBV19 to TRBJ1-2, with D possibly TRBD1 on 6 matching bases. CDR1 is LNHDA and CDR2 is SQIVND in the germline V gene (reference sequence). There are 14 residues in the CDR3. V gave up 7 bases and J gave up 9 bases, with 21 bases separating them. This CDR3 is CASIGGATWTRYTF. Written as DNA, the CDR3 is TGTGCCAGTATTGGGGGGGCGACGTGGACTCGCTACACCTTC.

On this clonotype: At one of its ends the junction is not consistent with the germline gene, which may arise from a read error. The chain recombines TRBV11-2 with TRBJ2-5; 10 nucleotides agree with TRBD2. The CDR3 spans 22 residues. The V gene's germline CDR1 is SGHAT and CDR2 FQNNGV. In nucleotides, the CDR3 is TGTGCCAGCAGCTTATGGACAGGGTGGGATAGACTAGCGGGCTCTATCCAAGAGACTCAGTACTTC. Protein: CASSLWTGWDRLAGSIQETQYF.

By share, this clonotype counts as medium-sized (0.01 to 0.1%). The rearrangement joins TRBV7-6 to TRBJ2-7; D gene ambiguous. The germline V gene has CDR1 SGHVS and CDR2 FNYEAQ. This CDR3 spans 15 amino acids. Trimming pared 2 bases from V and 6 bases from J, leaving 17 bases between. The CDR3 protein is CASSLSPGRAAEQYF. The CDR3 DNA follows: TGTGCCAGCAGCTTATCCCCCGGAAGGGCGGCCGAGCAGTACTTC.

The genes are TRBV16 and TRBJ2-6; a possible D gene is TRBD1 (6 bases). V lost 1 base and J 0 bases, leaving 19 bases between the germline ends. Germline lookup yields CDR1 KGHSY and CDR2 FQNENV. This CDR3 region has 20 residues. CDR3 in DNA: TGTGCCAGCAGCCAATGGGGCCTAGGACAGTCAGACTCTGGGGCCAACGTCCTGACTTTC. Its translation is CASSQWGLGQSDSGANVLTF.

This clonotype was counted at least ten times. The rearrangement links TRBV4-3 to TRBJ2-2; D gene ambiguous. The germline V and J ends were trimmed by 1 base and 1 base, with 7 bases remaining between them. Germline-derived CDR1 and CDR2 are LGHNA and YSLEER. This CDR3 comprises 15 residues. CDR3 residues: CASSQVSGNTGELFF. In DNA form, the CDR3 reads TGCGCCAGCAGCCAAGTTTCAGGGAACACCGGGGAGCTGTTTTTT.

The table lists this clonotype with many counts. This chain connects TRBV4-3 to TRBJ2-7; unclear D gene. CDR1 LGHNA and CDR2 YSLEER come from the germline V gene. The CDR3 consists of 14 residues. The germline V and J ends were trimmed by 0 bases and 2 bases, with 8 bases remaining between them. In DNA form, the CDR3 reads TGCGCCAGCAGCCAAGATAGGTCCGCCTACGAGCAGTACTTC. It specifies CASSQDRSAYEQYF.

Regarding this clonotype: The junction differs from germline at one of its ends, possibly a read error. V gene TRBV28 combines with J gene TRBJ2-1; 10 bases align to TRBD1. The CDR3 has 14 residues. The germline V gene has CDR1 MDHEN and CDR2 SYDVKM. The CDR3: CTSRAGQGIDEQFF. The CDR3 nucleotides read TGTACCAGCAGAGCGGGACAGGGGATCGATGAGCAGTTCTTC. The full variable domain, rest sourced from reference TRBV28 and TRBJ2-1, is DVKVTQSSRYLVKRTGEKVFLECVQDMDHENMFWYRQDPGLGLRLIYFSYDVKMKEKGDIPEGYSVSREKKERFSLILESASTNQTSMYLCTSRAGQGIDEQFFGPGTRLTVL.

The V and J genes are TRBV14 and TRBJ1-2; D is ambiguous. The CDR3 runs to 15 residues. Trimming shortened V by 1 base and J by 8 bases, and 17 bases separated the two germline ends. Looked up from germline, CDR1 is SGHDN and CDR2 is FVKESK. CDR3 sequence: CASSQGSGPGEGYTF. The CDR3 DNA sequence: TGTGCCAGCAGCCAAGGGTCCGGGCCTGGGGAAGGCTACACCTTC.

This clonotype was seen a handful of times. CDR3 sequence: CSVGPRLRRRAGETQYF. CDR3 coding DNA: TGCAGCGTCGGACCACGCCTCCGTCGCAGGGCCGGGGAGACCCAGTACTTC. The V call is TRBV29-1, the J call TRBJ2-5, with a weak D call TRBD1 (5 bases). Germline V gives CDR1 SQVTM, CDR2 ANQGSEA. The CDR3 consists of 17 residues. V was trimmed by 6 bases and J by 5 bases, leaving 28 bases between them. Full variable domain (remainder filled in from reference TRBV29-1 and TRBJ2-5): SAVISQKPSRDICQRGTSLTIQCQVDSQVTMMFWYRQQPGQSLTLIATANQGSEATYESGFVIDKFPISRPNLTFSTLTVSNMSPEDSSIYLCSVGPRLRRRAGETQYFGPGTRLLVL.

This clonotype came up many times. This chain joins TRBV20-1 and TRBJ2-7; tentative D call: TRBD2 (5 bases). The V and J ends lost 0 bases and 5 bases respectively, with 17 bases between them. The CDR3 is made up of 15 amino acids. CDR1 and CDR2 from the germline V gene are DFQATT and SNEGSKA (reference sequence). CDR3 in amino acids: CSARDLLGFSDEQYF. Here the CDR3 DNA reads TGCAGTGCTAGAGATCTATTGGGGTTTAGCGACGAGCAGTACTTC.

A word on this clonotype: An end of the junction does not agree with germline; a read error may underlie this. This rearrangement joins TRBV7-7 to TRBJ2-2; either TRBD1 or TRBD2 may fit D (5 bases each). The CDR3 has 14 residues. CDR1 SSHAT and CDR2 FNYEAQ come from the germline V gene (reference sequence). CDR3 bases: TGTGCTAGCAGCTTAGGCCAGGGAGTCGGGGATCTGTTTTTT. Translation: CASSLGQGVGDLFF.

Ten or more counts support this clonotype. CDR3 residues: CASSQSTRGSEQFF. For the CDR3, the DNA is TGTGCCAGCAGCCAATCGACCCGGGGATCGGAGCAGTTCTTC. The chain is built from TRBV16 and TRBJ2-1; the D gene is possibly TRBD2 (5 bases). The CDR3 runs to 14 residues. Per germline, CDR1 KGHSY and CDR2 FQNENV. Deletions cut 0 bases from V and 10 bases from J, with 13 bases between.

Details on this clonotype: Since a much larger clone is just one base distant, this may be a read error. This rearrangement joins TRBV6-5 to TRBJ2-7; D may be TRBD2 (6 bases). The CDR3 extends over 16 amino acids. Germline CDR1 and CDR2: MNHEY and SVGAGI. Trimming cost V 4 bases and J 4 bases, with 20 bases left between them. CDR3 residues: CASSSPMSGVRYEQYF. In DNA form, the CDR3 reads TGTGCCAGCAGTTCCCCGATGTCGGGAGTTAGGTACGAGCAGTACTTC.

The rearrangement links TRBV3-1 to TRBJ2-4, with a possible D match to TRBD2 (5 bases). Germline lookup yields CDR1 LGHDT and CDR2 YNNKEL (reference sequence). This CDR3 region has 15 residues. Trimming took off 1 base at V and 3 bases at J, with 10 bases between the two ends. Here the CDR3 DNA reads TGTGCCAGCAGCCAAGGAGGGAGTTTCAAAAACATTCAGTACTTC. This gives the protein CASSQGGSFKNIQYF.

This sequence joins TRBV3-1 and TRBJ2-2, with D tentatively TRBD1 (5 bases). V shed 8 bases and J shed 4 bases, with 11 bases lying between them. Germline loops: CDR1 LGHDT, CDR2 YNNKEL (reference sequence). This CDR3 has 13 amino acids. The CDR3 reads CASVRVSTGELFF. Written as DNA, the CDR3 is TGTGCCAGCGTCAGGGTTAGCACCGGGGAGCTGTTTTTT. Full variable domain (remainder filled in from reference TRBV3-1 and TRBJ2-2): DTAVSQTPKYLVTQMGNDKSIKCEQNLGHDTMYWYKQDSKKFLKIMFSYNNKELIINETVPNRFSPKSPDKAHLNLHINSLELGDSAVYFCASVRVSTGELFFGEGSRLTVL.

This clonotype was seen at least ten times. The chain has TRBV14 and TRBJ2-7; 8 nucleotides align to TRBD1. CDR1 and CDR2 from the germline V gene are SGHDN and FVKESK. CDR3 length: 15 residues. Unmatched junction bases numbered 10, after V lost 0 bases and J lost 9 bases. The DNA of the CDR3 is TGTGCCAGCAGCCAAGATTCCCAGGGGGCTCGTGTGCAGTACTTC. This codes for CASSQDSQGARVQYF.

This clonotype was recorded at least ten times. The genes are TRBV7-8 and TRBJ2-3, with TRBD2 identical over 9 bases. CDR3 size: 15 residues. V shed 6 bases, J shed 4 bases, and the junction held 8 bases outside the gene matches. Germline CDR1 SGHVS, CDR2 FQNEAQ. CDR3 coding DNA: TGTGCCAGCAGTATATCCTTAGCGGGAGCAGATACGCAGTATTTT. It yields the protein CASSISLAGADTQYF.

This clonotype was seen at least ten times. This chain uses TRBV29-1 with TRBJ2-7; TRBD2 agrees at 11 bases. V shed 1 base, J shed 4 bases, and the junction held 6 bases outside the gene matches. Germline V gene sequence: CDR1 SQVTM, CDR2 ANQGSEA. CDR3 size: 15 residues. The CDR3 DNA reads as TGCAGCGTTGAAGGTACTAGCGGGAGTTCTTACGAGCAGTACTTC. It encodes CSVEGTSGSSYEQYF.